These T cell receptor beta chains were read from a single sample in a study of molecular identifiers for immune sequencing clone quantification. TCRdb ran MiXCR on the PCR reads and lists one entry per CDR3 protein. Of more than 550,000 distinct CDR3 sequences in the sample, roughly 25% were seen once. The sequencing sample was made of naive CD8+ T cells from blood, with Jurkat cell RNA spiked in. Every receptor here comes from a human donor in good health. Some libraries in this study had Jurkat cell RNA spiked in. Each CDR3 is given with its conserved first and last residue. A D gene is named only where the DNA matches it firmly. Rows may omit the clone size; those that give it use once, few, many or a size class.

D,J,V,size,DNA,CDR3
-,TRBJ2-1,TRBV4-1,many,TGCGCCAGCAGCCAAGAGACTAGCTCCTACAATGAGCAGTTCTTC,CASSQETSSYNEQFF
TRBD1,TRBJ2-7,TRBV5-1,many,TGCGCCAGCAGCAAAGGGACAGGGAGCTCCTACGAGCAGTACTTC,CASSKGTGSSYEQYF
TRBD2,TRBJ2-2,TRBV28,-,TGTGCCAGCAGTTTACGGCTAGCGGGAGCATCAGGGTCCGGGGAGCTGTTTTTT,CASSLRLAGASGSGELFF
-,TRBJ1-2,TRBV12-2,few,TGTGCAAGTCGCTTGAGCTCTAGCGGGGAGAATTACTATGGCTACACCTTC,CASRLSSSGENYYGYTF
TRBD1,TRBJ2-2,TRBV15,many,TGTGCCACCAGCCCTAGTCCGGGACAGGTCTTCGCCGGGGAGCTGTTTTTT,CATSPSPGQVFAGELFF
-,TRBJ1-5,TRBV4-2,many,TGTGCCAGCAGCCAACTACAGGGCGCCCATCAGCCCCAGCATTTT,CASSQLQGAHQPQHF
-,TRBJ1-6,TRBV7-8,-,TGTGCCAGCAGCTTATCCGCACGACTCCGCGGCGATAATTCACCCCTCCACTTT,CASSLSARLRGDNSPLHF
-,TRBJ1-1,TRBV19,-,TGTGCCAGTAGTATTGGAGGGGAACGGACTGAAGCTTTCTTT,CASSIGGERTEAFF
-,TRBJ2-5,TRBV7-7,many,TGTGCTAGCAGCTTACAGGCTGACCAAGAGACCCAGTACTTC,CASSLQADQETQYF
TRBD2,TRBJ2-1,TRBV28,few,TGTGCCAGCAGTTTGACTAGCGGAGCTTTCAATGAGCAGTTCTTC,CASSLTSGAFNEQFF
-,TRBJ2-7,TRBV6-6,-,TGTGCCAGCAGTTACTCTCCGCAGGTCTCCTACGAGCAGTCCTTC,CASSYSPQVSYEQSF
-,TRBJ2-3,TRBV19,few,TGTGCCAGTAGTATTATATACTTTGATACGCAGTATTTT,CASSIIYFDTQYF
-,TRBJ2-5,TRBV14,-,TGTGCCAGCAGCCAAGAAAACAGGGTGGAGACCCAGTACTTC,CASSQENRVETQYF
-,TRBJ2-3,TRBV7-3,-,TGTGCCAGCAGCTTGGGGCAGGGTAGAAGAGATACGCAGTATTTT,CASSLGQGRRDTQYF
-,TRBJ2-7,TRBV15,many,TGTGCCACCAGCAGCAGCCAGGGGTACGAGCAGTACTTC,CATSSSQGYEQYF
-,TRBJ1-4,TRBV7-2,many,TGTGCCAGCAGCTTAGATTCCGCGACAGGTAGAACGTCAGTATTTTTT,CASSLDSATGRTSVFF
-,TRBJ2-3,TRBV4-2,many,TGTGCCAGCAGCCAAGCGATACTAGACGCCTCAGATACGCAGTATTTT,CASSQAILDASDTQYF
-,TRBJ2-5,TRBV12-3/TRBV12-4,few,TGTGCCAGCAGTCAGGGGTCGAGGGAGACCCAGTACTTC,CASSQGSRETQYF
TRBD1,TRBJ2-7,TRBV20-1,few,TGCAGTGCTAACCTTAGGGACAGGGGAAACGAGCAGTACTTC,CSANLRDRGNEQYF
-,TRBJ1-1,TRBV19,-,TGTGCCAGTAGTATTACCCGGACTGAAGCTTTCTTT,CASSITRTEAFF
-,TRBJ2-2,TRBV30,few,TGTGCCTGCCTCAAAGAGAACACCGGGGAGCTGTTTTTT,CACLKENTGELFF
-,TRBJ2-3,TRBV6-6,many,TGTGCCAGCAGATGGACAGCTACAGATACGCAGTATTTT,CASRWTATDTQYF
-,TRBJ1-1,TRBV18,-,TGTGCCAGCTCACCAACGACGGTCGAGGCTTTCTTT,CASSPTTVEAFF
TRBD1,TRBJ1-1,TRBV4-3,few,TGCGCCAGCAGCCAAGATAGAGGGACAGGGGACACTGAAGCTTTCTTT,CASSQDRGTGDTEAFF
-,TRBJ2-3,TRBV6-1,-,TGTGCCAGCAGTGAAATGCCTTCCTCTAGCACAGATACGCAGTATTTT,CASSEMPSSSTDTQYF
-,TRBJ1-5,TRBV2,-,TGTGCCAGCAGTGAAGATGGGGCCTCCAATCAGCCCCAGCATTTT,CASSEDGASNQPQHF
-,TRBJ2-1,TRBV11-2,-,-,CASSLVGSGSPFF
-,TRBJ1-6,TRBV5-6,few,TGTGCCAGCAGCCCGGGGGGAAGCACTAATTCACCCCTCCACTTT,CASSPGGSTNSPLHF
-,TRBJ2-2,TRBV4-3,-,TGCGCCAGCAGCCAAGATCCCCCAGGGTCTTTGTACACCGGGGGGCTGTTTTTT,CASSQDPPGSLYTGGLFF
-,TRBJ2-2,TRBV6-5,few,TGTGCCAGCCGGGACCTCCTCTTTGGGAACACCGGGGAGCTGTTTTTT,CASRDLLFGNTGELFF
-,TRBJ1-1,TRBV9,many,TGTGCCAGCAGCGTAGTTCAGGGATTTCAGACTGAAGCTTTCTTT,CASSVVQGFQTEAFF
TRBD2,TRBJ2-1,TRBV5-1,many,TGCGCCAGCGGGCCGCTAGCGGGAGCTGCCTACAATGAGCAGTTCTTC,CASGPLAGAAYNEQFF
-,TRBJ1-5,TRBV27,few,TGTGCCAGCGGGGAGGGCATCACTCAGCCCCAGCATTTT,CASGEGITQPQHF
TRBD1,TRBJ2-5,TRBV12-3/TRBV12-4,many,TGTGCCAGCAGTTTAGTAGGGACAGGAAGCAAAGAGACCCAGTACTTC,CASSLVGTGSKETQYF
TRBD2,TRBJ2-7,TRBV5-4,many,TGTGCCAGCAGTTTGGCGATAGCGGGAGAGCAGTACTTC,CASSLAIAGEQYF
TRBD1,TRBJ2-3,TRBV7-2,many,TGTGCCAGCAGCACAATAACAGGGGAGTATTCAGATACGCAGTATTTT,CASSTITGEYSDTQYF
TRBD2,TRBJ2-1,TRBV14,many,TGTGCCAGCAGCCAAGAAGGCAGCGGGAGCAATGAGCAGTTCTTC,CASSQEGSGSNEQFF
TRBD1,TRBJ2-7,TRBV4-1,few,TGCGCCAGCAGCCTTTTTCGGGACAGGGGGAACTCCTACGAGCAGTACTTC,CASSLFRDRGNSYEQYF
-,TRBJ2-5,TRBV28,many,TGTGCCAGCAGCTTTCTCCCCGGGACCTTAGAGACCCAGTACTTC,CASSFLPGTLETQYF
-,TRBJ2-1,TRBV7-5,-,-,CISVPEALDRNHSYNEQFF
TRBD1,TRBJ1-4,TRBV4-2,many,TGTGCCAGCAGCCAAGAAGGGGACAGGGTAGATGAAAAACTGTTTTTT,CASSQEGDRVDEKLFF
TRBD1,TRBJ2-1,TRBV6-2/TRBV6-3,-,TGTGCCAGCAGTTACGCTGGCAGGGGGCCGATACATGAGCAGTTCTTC,CASSYAGRGPIHEQFF
-,TRBJ1-5,TRBV12-3/TRBV12-4,many,TGTGCCAGCAGTTTGATTAGTCAGCCCCAGCATTTT,CASSLISQPQHF
TRBD1,TRBJ1-4,TRBV6-1,few,TGTGCCAGCAGTGAAGAAGGAACAGGGGGTGAAAAACTGTTTTTT,CASSEEGTGGEKLFF
-,TRBJ1-5,TRBV7-9,-,TGTGCCAGCAGCCTTACTTATAGCAGTCAGCCCCAGCATTTT,CASSLTYSSQPQHF
-,TRBJ2-3,TRBV4-1,many,TGCGCCAGCAGCCATCCCGGGACGCAAGCTAGCACAGATACGCAGTATTTT,CASSHPGTQASTDTQYF
TRBD2,TRBJ2-7,TRBV13,-,TGTGCCAGCAGCCCCGGACTAGCGGGAGGGGTGGACGAGCAGTACTTC,CASSPGLAGGVDEQYF
-,TRBJ2-2,TRBV7-6,-,TGTGCCAGCAGCCCAACCGGGTACGGGGAGCTGTTTTTT,CASSPTGYGELFF
-,TRBJ1-1,TRBV5-6,many,TGTGCCAGCAGCTTGGCTCTGGAAGCTTTCTTT,CASSLALEAFF
-,TRBJ2-7,TRBV28,many,TGTGCCAGCAGTATCCCCGCAGGGTTCGGGCAGTACTTC,CASSIPAGFGQYF
-,TRBJ1-5,TRBV6-1,-,TGTGCCAGCAGTGAGGTCAGCGGCAATCAGCCCCGGCATTTT,CASSEVSGNQPRHF
-,TRBJ1-1,TRBV28,many,TGTGCCAGCAGTCCAGGCGTAATTGAAGCTTTCTTT,CASSPGVIEAFF
TRBD2,TRBJ2-7,TRBV10-3,many,TGTGCCATCAGTGAGTCTAGCGGGAGCCACGAGCAGTACTTC,CAISESSGSHEQYF
TRBD2,TRBJ2-7,TRBV4-3,many,TGCGCCAGCAGCCAAGGGGTAGCGGGGGGCTACGAGCAGTACTTC,CASSQGVAGGYEQYF
TRBD2,TRBJ2-1,TRBV11-2,-,TGTGCCAGCAGCACCCCCGGGACTAGCGACAATGAGCAGTTCTTC,CASSTPGTSDNEQFF